This TCR beta chain appears in the sequencing data of a study of blood T cell repertoires in COVID-19. Overall study: Whether acute or convalescent, the COVID-19 samples came from the United States, Italy and Spain. The cDNA or gDNA used as material had been derived from T cells, B-cell-depleted T cells, or PBMCs.

Germline CDR1 and CDR2: SGDLS and YYNGEE. This CDR3 is built from 15 residues. Trimming removed 3 bases from V and 5 bases from J, with 17 bases in between. In the original analysis: Amplification of reference gene primers was used by the study to estimate nucleated cell counts. Libraries were prepared by immunoSEQ multiplex PCR; TCRdb keeps only in-frame clonotypes and omits some of them. Clone size and the V and J calls come from that table; the DNA yielded D and trimming. Of around 190,000 clones in the sample, approximately 86% are singletons; the top ten hold 1% to 1.4%. This sequence was found in a man aged 30-40 years with acute or convalescent COVID-19. Material for sequencing was peripheral blood. The chain couples TRBV9 to TRBJ1-2, with a possible D match to TRBD1 (5 bases). The CDR3 spells CASSATPTAEYGYTF. The CDR3 DNA reads TGTGCCAGCAGCGCTACCCCGACAGCCGAGTATGGCTACACCTTC. Full variable domain (outside the CDR3, taken from reference TRBV9 and TRBJ1-2): DSGVTQTPKHLITATGQRVTLRCSPRSGDLSVYWYQQSLDQGLQFLIQYYNGEERAKGNILERFSAQQFPDLHSELNLSSLELGDSALYFCASSATPTAEYGYTFGSGTRLTVV.